This TCR beta chain was retrieved from a study of T cells in Graves' hyperthyroidism and ophthalmopathy (dated by TCRdb to 2018 to 2020). A note on the overall study: Peripheral blood samples were taken at initial diagnosis, before any treatment was given. A discovery cohort of roughly 100 patients, 43 with Graves' ophthalmopathy and approximately 60 with stable Graves' hyperthyroidism, was used to find distinguishing TCR V-J signatures. An independent validation cohort of around 20 hyperthyroidism patients and 15 or so patients who later progressed to ophthalmopathy tested prospective prediction of ophthalmopathy. The 100 or so discovery patients were randomly divided into training and test sets at a 7:3 ratio. The study also compared thyroid tissue and blood T-cell repertoires from five or six Graves' hyperthyroidism patients. After blood sampling, hyperthyroidism patients were treated with methimazole at a starting dose of 30 mg daily, and ophthalmopathy patients were treated with high-dose intravenous methylprednisolone. The paper describes TCR Vbeta CDR3 sequencing of 140 or so peripheral blood samples, made up of around 41 ophthalmopathy patients, approximately 73 hyperthyroidism patients and about 17 progressor patients.

Amplification of TCR beta CDR3 regions was carried out from RNA transcripts. For the first round of RT-PCR on the TCR CDR3, the HTBI primer set was used together with the Qiagen OneStep RT-PCR kit. Libraries were constructed in a second round of multiplex PCR, after which size selection and purification were carried out. Libraries were sequenced paired-end with 100 bp reads on an Illumina HiSeq2000. Per the source publication's procedure: SOAPnuke was used to process the raw data, throwing out any read that contained adapters or uncalled bases, had a mean Phred below 15, or lacked an exact constant-primer or identifier match. COPE v1.2.5 was used to merge the high-quality paired reads, and each unique nucleotide sequence was defined as a clonotype. MiTCR v1.1 was used to align clonotypes to the IMGT TRBV, TRBD and TRBJ reference segments. The analysis included only V-J combinations with a frequency above 0.0001, which together covered 99% to 99.2% of the repertoires. The TCS score was defined as F50 (clonal expansion) divided by E x V (chaos), with BLOSUM62-based TCRdist calculated between CDR3 peptides within each V-J. Welch's t-statistics and random forest reduced 514 V-J features to under 15, which were used in a naive Bayes classifier (R e1071). The public reads were run again by TCRdb, first through fastp at Q25 and then through MiXCR, and only productive beta chains were kept. Every CDR3 protein is listed once, alongside the most common genes and DNA of its rows. These V and J calls originate from TCRdb's pipeline instead of the authors' own analysis. For this sample there are approximately 600,000 distinct CDR3 sequences; 11% to 15% appear just once. The top ten hold roughly 5.5% of the sample.

This clonotype occurred many times. Which antigen it targets is not known. No base quality information exists; no much larger clone differs at one position. The germline V gene encodes CDR1 MDHEN and CDR2 SYDVKM. Counted from cysteine to phenylalanine, this CDR3 has 11 amino acids. Only the CDR3 DNA is retained, 33 bases long and in frame from the first base. V is clipped by 3 bases and J by 7 bases, and the sequence between their germline boundaries is 6 bases long. Hyperthyroidism patients were newly diagnosed, with disease duration under 2 months, and aged 18 to 65 years. Exclusion was applied to patients with uncontrolled infections, other autoimmune diseases, pregnancy or lactation. Clinical symptoms, serum thyroxine and TRAb, thyroid ultrasound, and orbital computed tomography formed the basis for the diagnoses. Blood from progressor patients was collected at the time of first diagnosis with hyperthyroidism, before any ophthalmopathy symptoms had appeared. Ficoll-Paque density gradient centrifugation was used to isolate PBMCs from 10 ml of fresh peripheral blood. Progressor patients were defined as those initially diagnosed with Graves' hyperthyroidism in whom ophthalmopathy developed during follow-up. Total RNA was extracted using Trizol reagent, and RNA quality was assessed on an Agilent 2100 Bioanalyzer.

Here is what the overall study found, with its caveats: No statistical method was used to fix the sample size in advance, and group allocation was not hidden from the investigators. Ophthalmopathy was separated from stable hyperthyroidism by a 13 V-J signature model, with about 86% sensitivity and around 81% specificity obtained in cross-validation and 80%/75% obtained in testing. Blood samples also contained most of the expanded thyroid clonotypes (frequency above 0.001), which suggests that blood repertoires may reflect thyroid immune responses. In validation, the model predicted progression to ophthalmopathy with roughly 70% sensitivity and roughly 75% specificity, a median of roughly seven months before onset.

This sequence was found in a woman aged 25 to 39 with Graves' hyperthyroidism that later progressed to Graves' ophthalmopathy. The sample comprised blood. The chain links TRBV28 with TRBJ1-1; no D gene is confidently identified. CDR3 reads: CASSFSFEAFF. The bases read TGTGCCAGCAGTTTCTCGTTTGAAGCTTTCTTT. Reference TRBV28 and TRBJ1-1 genes cover what lies past the CDR3, so the full variable domain is DVKVTQSSRYLVKRTGEKVFLECVQDMDHENMFWYRQDPGLGLRLIYFSYDVKMKEKGDIPEGYSVSREKKERFSLILESASTNQTSMYLCASSFSFEAFFGQGTRLTVV.